Presented here are 10 T cell receptor beta chains from one specimen sequenced in a study of T-cell reconstitution after alpha-beta-depleted transplantation in children. Preparation of the TCRbeta library used unique molecular identifiers. From the PCR reads, TCRdb called clonotypes with MiXCR, one entry per CDR3 protein. The sample has a few hundred thousand distinct CDR3 sequences, roughly 27% seen once. Specimen: PBMCs, collected before TCRalphabeta/CD19-depleted stem cell transplant. The receptors derive from a boy less than two years old with Wiskott-Aldrich syndrome, due to receive a stem cell transplant.

This clonotype was detected only a few times. The chain links TRBV28 to TRBJ2-5; D is possibly TRBD2 (5 bases). The CDR3 length is 14 residues. The germline CDR1 and CDR2 sequences are MDHEN and SYDVKM. V lost 3 bases, J lost 5 bases, and 13 bases lay in between. In DNA form, the CDR3 reads TGTGCCAGCAGTTTCCCCGGACCGGGGGAGACCCAGTACTTC. Protein: CASSFPGPGETQYF.

This rearrangement joins TRBV20-1 to TRBJ2-1, with 9 bases identical to TRBD1. Germline loops: CDR1 DFQATT, CDR2 SNEGSKA (reference sequence). The J segment lost 0 bases and the V segment lost 1 base, leaving 10 bases of the junction unmatched. This CDR3 is built from 18 residues. The CDR3 here is CSARATGGNIGSYNEQFF. Here the CDR3 DNA reads TGCAGTGCTAGAGCCACAGGGGGCAATATTGGCTCCTACAATGAGCAGTTCTTC.

In its sample, this clonotype was seen many times. Germline is not matched at one junction end, which may reflect a read error. The chain has TRBV5-1 and TRBJ1-1; D is possibly TRBD1 (6 bases). This CDR3 comprises 13 residues. CDR1 SGHRS and CDR2 YFSETQ come from the germline V gene. The chain's CDR3 is CASSSTGNTEAFF. CDR3 nucleotides: TGTGCCAGCAGCTCGACAGGGAACACTGAAGCTTTCTTT.

This chain links TRBV12-3 or TRBV12-4 with TRBJ1-3; D is uncertain. V lost 1 base and J lost 8, with 9 bases in between. The CDR3 is 13 amino acids. CDR3 amino acids: CASSLVPGDTIYF. CDR3 DNA: TGTGCCAGCAGTTTAGTACCGGGCGACACCATATATTTT.

This clonotype has just one count. The rearrangement joins TRBV20-1 to TRBJ2-1; TRBD2 agrees at 8 bases. The V gene's germline CDR1 is DFQATT and CDR2 SNEGSKA (reference sequence). V shed 6 bases and J 8 bases; nucleotides not matched to a gene: 12. This CDR3 comprises 14 residues. CDR3 nucleotides: TGCAGTGCCCCTAAGCGGGGGCCGATGGATGAGCAGTTCTTC. Translating gives CSAPKRGPMDEQFF.

The rearrangement links TRBV28 to TRBJ1-1; TRBD1 agrees at 9 bases. Per germline, CDR1 MDHEN and CDR2 SYDVKM. This CDR3 is 20 amino acids long. V was pared by 6 bases and J by 1 base, with 21 bases of the junction left unmatched. The CDR3 reads CASRPTPGTGNSRWNTEAFF. DNA for the CDR3: TGTGCCAGCAGGCCGACACCCGGGACAGGGAATTCCCGTTGGAACACTGAAGCTTTCTTT. Using reference TRBV28 and TRBJ1-1 for the parts outside the CDR3, the full variable domain is DVKVTQSSRYLVKRTGEKVFLECVQDMDHENMFWYRQDPGLGLRLIYFSYDVKMKEKGDIPEGYSVSREKKERFSLILESASTNQTSMYLCASRPTPGTGNSRWNTEAFFGQGTRLTVV.

There are a few counts of this clonotype. The chain recombines TRBV20-1 with TRBJ2-2, with 11 bases matching TRBD2. V trimming: 3 bases; J trimming: 6 bases; junction bases outside the gene matches: 3. Germline V CDR1 and CDR2: DFQATT, SNEGSKA (reference sequence). This CDR3 is 14 amino acids long. The CDR3 DNA follows: TGCAGTGCTAGTAGCGGGAGGGGAGCCGGGGAGCTGTTTTTT. It translates to CSASSGRGAGELFF.

This clonotype occurred a few times. The chain uses TRBV20-1 and TRBJ2-3; the D gene is possibly TRBD2 (6 bases). The ends were cut back, 0 bases at V and 4 bases at J, with 14 bases in the middle. Germline V CDR1 and CDR2: DFQATT, SNEGSKA (reference sequence). This CDR3 contains 15 residues. The CDR3 DNA reads TGCAGTGCTAGAGATCCGACTAGTCAACCAGATACGCAGTATTTT. Translating it yields CSARDPTSQPDTQYF.

The chain uses TRBV25-1 and TRBJ2-5; unclear D gene. Germline V gene lookup returns CDR1 MGHDK and CDR2 SYGVNS. Trimming took off 3 bases at V and 0 bases at J, with 11 bases between the two ends. The CDR3 covers 15 residues. CDR3 DNA: TGTGCCAGCAGTGAGGATACACGGTACCAAGAGACCCAGTACTTC. It codes for CASSEDTRYQETQYF.

The rearrangement uses TRBV28 and TRBJ1-5; TRBD1 might be the D (5 bases). Trimming took 6 bases from V and 2 from J, leaving 14 bases between them. Germline CDR1 is MDHEN and CDR2 is SYDVKM. The CDR3 is made up of 15 amino acids. The CDR3 nucleotides are TGTGCCAGCAGCCCCCGATGGGGGGGCAATCAGCCCCAGCATTTT. It encodes CASSPRWGGNQPQHF.